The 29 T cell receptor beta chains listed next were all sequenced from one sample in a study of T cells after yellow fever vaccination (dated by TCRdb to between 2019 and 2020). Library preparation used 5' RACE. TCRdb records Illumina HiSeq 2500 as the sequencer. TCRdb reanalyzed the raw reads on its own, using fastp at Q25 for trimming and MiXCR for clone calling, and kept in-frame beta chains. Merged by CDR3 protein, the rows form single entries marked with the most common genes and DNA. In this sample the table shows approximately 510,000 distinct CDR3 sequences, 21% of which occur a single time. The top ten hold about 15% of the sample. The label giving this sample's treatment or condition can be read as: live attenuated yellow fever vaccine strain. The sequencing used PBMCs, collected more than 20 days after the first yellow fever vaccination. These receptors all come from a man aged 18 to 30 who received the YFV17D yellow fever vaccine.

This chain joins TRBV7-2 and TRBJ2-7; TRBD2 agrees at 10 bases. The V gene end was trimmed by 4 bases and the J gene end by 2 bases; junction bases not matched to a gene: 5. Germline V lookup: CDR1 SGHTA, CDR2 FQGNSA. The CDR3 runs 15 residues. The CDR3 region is CASSSLAGETYEQYF. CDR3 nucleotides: TGTGCCAGCAGCTCTCTAGCGGGGGAAACCTACGAGCAGTACTTC.

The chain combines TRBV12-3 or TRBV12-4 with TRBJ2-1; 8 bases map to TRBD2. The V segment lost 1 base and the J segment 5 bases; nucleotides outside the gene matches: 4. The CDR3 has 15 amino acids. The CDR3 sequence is CASSLERGGHNEQFF. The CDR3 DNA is TGTGCCAGCAGTTTAGAACGGGGGGGCCACAATGAGCAGTTCTTC.

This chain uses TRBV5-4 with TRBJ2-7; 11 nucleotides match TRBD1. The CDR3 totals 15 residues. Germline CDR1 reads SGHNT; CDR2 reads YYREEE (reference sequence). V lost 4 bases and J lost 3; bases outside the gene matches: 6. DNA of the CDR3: TGTGCCAGCAGCCCAGGGACAGGGGGACTCTACGAGCAGTACGTC. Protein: CASSPGTGGLYEQYV.

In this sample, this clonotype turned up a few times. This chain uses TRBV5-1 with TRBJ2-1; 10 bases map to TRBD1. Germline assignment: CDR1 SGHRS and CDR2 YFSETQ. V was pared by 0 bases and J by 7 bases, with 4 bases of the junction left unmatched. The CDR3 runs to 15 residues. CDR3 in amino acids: CASSLGQGAGNEQFF. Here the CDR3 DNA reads TGCGCCAGCAGCTTGGGACAGGGGGCCGGTAATGAGCAGTTCTTC.

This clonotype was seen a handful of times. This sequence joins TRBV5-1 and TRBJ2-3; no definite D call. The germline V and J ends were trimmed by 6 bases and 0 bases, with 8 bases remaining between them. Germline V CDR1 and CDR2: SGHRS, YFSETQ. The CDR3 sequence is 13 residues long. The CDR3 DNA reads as TGCGCCAGCATGGGCGTTAGCACAGATACGCAGTATTTT. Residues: CASMGVSTDTQYF.

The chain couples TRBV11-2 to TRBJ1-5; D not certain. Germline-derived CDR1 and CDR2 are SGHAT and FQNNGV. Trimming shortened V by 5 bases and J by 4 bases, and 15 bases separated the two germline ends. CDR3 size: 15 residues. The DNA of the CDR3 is TGTGCCAGCAGCGCGCTCTCCCCGGGGAATCAGCCCCAGCATTTT. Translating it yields CASSALSPGNQPQHF. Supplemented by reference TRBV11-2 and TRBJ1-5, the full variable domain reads EAGVAQSPRYKIIEKRQSVAFWCNPISGHATLYWYQQILGQGPKLLIQFQNNGVVDDSQLPKDRFSAERLKGVDSTLKIQPAKLEDSAVYLCASSALSPGNQPQHFGDGTRLSIL.

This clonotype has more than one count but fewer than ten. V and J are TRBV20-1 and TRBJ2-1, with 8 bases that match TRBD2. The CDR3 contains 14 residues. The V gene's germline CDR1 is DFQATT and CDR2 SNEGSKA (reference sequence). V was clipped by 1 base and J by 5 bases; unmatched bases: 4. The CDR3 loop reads CSARGGLGNNEQFF. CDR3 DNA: TGCAGTGCTAGAGGGGGACTAGGGAACAATGAGCAGTTCTTC.

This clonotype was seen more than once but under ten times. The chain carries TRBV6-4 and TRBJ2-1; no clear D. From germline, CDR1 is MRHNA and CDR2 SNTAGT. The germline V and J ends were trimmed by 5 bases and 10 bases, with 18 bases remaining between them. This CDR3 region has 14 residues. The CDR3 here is CASSLLGSPREQFF. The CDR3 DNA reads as TGTGCCAGCAGTCTCCTTGGGTCCCCAAGAGAGCAGTTCTTC.

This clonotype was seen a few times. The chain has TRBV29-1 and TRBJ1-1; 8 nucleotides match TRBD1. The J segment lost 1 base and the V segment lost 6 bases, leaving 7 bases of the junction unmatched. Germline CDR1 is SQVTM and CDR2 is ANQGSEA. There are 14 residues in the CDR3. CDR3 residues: CSVYRTGRNTEAFF. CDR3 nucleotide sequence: TGCAGCGTCTACAGGACAGGGCGGAACACTGAAGCTTTCTTT. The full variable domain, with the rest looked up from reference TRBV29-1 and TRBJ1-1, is SAVISQKPSRDICQRGTSLTIQCQVDSQVTMMFWYRQQPGQSLTLIATANQGSEATYESGFVIDKFPISRPNLTFSTLTVSNMSPEDSSIYLCSVYRTGRNTEAFFGQGTRLTVV.

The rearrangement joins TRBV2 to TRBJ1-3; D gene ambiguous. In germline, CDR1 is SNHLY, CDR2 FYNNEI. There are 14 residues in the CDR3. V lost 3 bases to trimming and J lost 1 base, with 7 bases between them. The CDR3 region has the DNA TGTGCCAGCAGTGAGAGCCGTTCTGGAAACACCATATATTTT. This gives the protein CASSESRSGNTIYF.

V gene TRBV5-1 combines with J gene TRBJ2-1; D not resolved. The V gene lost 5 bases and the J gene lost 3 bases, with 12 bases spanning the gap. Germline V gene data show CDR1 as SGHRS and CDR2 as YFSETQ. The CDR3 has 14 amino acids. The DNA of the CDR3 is TGCGCCAGCAGGCTTAGCTCAGACTACAATGAGCAGTTCTTC. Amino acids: CASRLSSDYNEQFF.

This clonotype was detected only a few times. Written as DNA, the CDR3 is TGTGCCAGCAGCCCGCTGGGCCGGGCGACCTACGAGCAGTACTTC. This codes for CASSPLGRATYEQYF. The genes are TRBV7-3 and TRBJ2-7; D not resolved. Germline V lookup: CDR1 SGHTA, CDR2 FQGTGA. This CDR3 region has 15 residues. The V and J ends lost 5 bases and 2 bases respectively, with 16 bases between them. The complete variable domain, with remaining parts taken from reference TRBV7-3 and TRBJ2-7, reads GAGVSQTPSNKVTEKGKYVELRCDPISGHTALYWYRQSLGQGPEFLIYFQGTGAADDSGLPNDRFFAVRPEGSVSTLKIQRTERGDSAVYLCASSPLGRATYEQYFGPGTRLTVT.

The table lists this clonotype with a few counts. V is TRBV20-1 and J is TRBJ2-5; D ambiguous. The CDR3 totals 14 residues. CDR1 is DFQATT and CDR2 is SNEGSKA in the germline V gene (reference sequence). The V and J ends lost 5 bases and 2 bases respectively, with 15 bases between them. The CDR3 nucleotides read TGCAGTGCTCCTCCTTCGGCTAGACAAGAGACCCAGTACTTC. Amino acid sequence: CSAPPSARQETQYF.

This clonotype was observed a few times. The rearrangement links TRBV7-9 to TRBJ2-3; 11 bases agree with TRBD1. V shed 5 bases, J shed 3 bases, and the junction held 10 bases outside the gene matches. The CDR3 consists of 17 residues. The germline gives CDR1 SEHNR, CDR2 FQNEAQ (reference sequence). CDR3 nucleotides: TGTGCCAGCAGCCCACGGGGAGGGACAGGGGGAACAGATACGCAGTATTTT. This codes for CASSPRGGTGGTDTQYF. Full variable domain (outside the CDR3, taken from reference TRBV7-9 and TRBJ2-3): DTGVSQNPRHKITKRGQNVTFRCDPISEHNRLYWYRQTLGQGPEFLTYFQNEAQLEKSRLLSDRFSAERPKGSFSTLEIQRTEQGDSAMYLCASSPRGGTGGTDTQYFGPGTRLTVL.

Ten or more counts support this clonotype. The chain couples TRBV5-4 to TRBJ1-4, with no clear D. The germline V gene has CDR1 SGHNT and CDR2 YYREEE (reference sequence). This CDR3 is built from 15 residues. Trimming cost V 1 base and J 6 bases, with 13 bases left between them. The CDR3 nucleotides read TGTGCCAGCAGCTTGTCTCTGAGAGGGCATGAAAAACTGTTTTTT. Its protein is CASSLSLRGHEKLFF.

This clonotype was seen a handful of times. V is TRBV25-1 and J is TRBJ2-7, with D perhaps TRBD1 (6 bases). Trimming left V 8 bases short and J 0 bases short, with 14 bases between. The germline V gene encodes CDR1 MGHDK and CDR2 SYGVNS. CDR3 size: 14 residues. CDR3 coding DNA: TGTGCCAGCCCATATGGGACATCCTCCTACGAGCAGTACTTC. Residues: CASPYGTSSYEQYF.

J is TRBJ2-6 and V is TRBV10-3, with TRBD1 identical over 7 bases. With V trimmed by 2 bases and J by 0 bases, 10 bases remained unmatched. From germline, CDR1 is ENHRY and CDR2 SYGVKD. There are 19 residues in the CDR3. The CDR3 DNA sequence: TGTGCCATCAGTGAGGTCCCGGGGACAGACTTCTCTGGGGCCAACGTCCTGACTTTC. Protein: CAISEVPGTDFSGANVLTF.

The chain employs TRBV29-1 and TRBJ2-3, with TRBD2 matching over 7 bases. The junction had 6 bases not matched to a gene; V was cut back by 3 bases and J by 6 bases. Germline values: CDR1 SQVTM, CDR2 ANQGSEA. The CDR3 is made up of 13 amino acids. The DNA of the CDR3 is TGCAGCGTTGATTGGCAGGGAGGGGATACGCAGTATTTT. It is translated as CSVDWQGGDTQYF.

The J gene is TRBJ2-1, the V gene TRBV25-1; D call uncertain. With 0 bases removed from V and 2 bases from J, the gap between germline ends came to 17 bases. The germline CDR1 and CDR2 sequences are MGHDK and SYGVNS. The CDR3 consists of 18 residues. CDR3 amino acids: CASSEYPRGQVAYNEQFF. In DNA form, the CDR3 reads TGTGCCAGCAGTGAATACCCACGTGGGCAGGTCGCCTACAATGAGCAGTTCTTC.

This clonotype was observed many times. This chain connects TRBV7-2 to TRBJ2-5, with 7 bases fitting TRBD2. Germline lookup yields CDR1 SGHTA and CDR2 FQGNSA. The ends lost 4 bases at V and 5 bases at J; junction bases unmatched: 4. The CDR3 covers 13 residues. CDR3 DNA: TGTGCCAGCAGCTCCCCCGGGAGGGAGACCCAGTACTTC. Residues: CASSSPGRETQYF.

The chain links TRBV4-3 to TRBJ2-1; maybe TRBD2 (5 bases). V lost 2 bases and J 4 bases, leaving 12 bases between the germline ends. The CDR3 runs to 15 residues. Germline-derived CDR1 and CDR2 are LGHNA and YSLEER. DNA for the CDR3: TGCGCCAGCAGCCAAAAGGACTCCTTTTACAATGAGCAGTTCTTC. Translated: CASSQKDSFYNEQFF.

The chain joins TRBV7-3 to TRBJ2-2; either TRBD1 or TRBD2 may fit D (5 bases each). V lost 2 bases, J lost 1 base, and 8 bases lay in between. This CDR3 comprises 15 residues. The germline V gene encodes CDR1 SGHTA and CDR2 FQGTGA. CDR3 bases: TGTGCCAGCAGCTTAGGGGGACGGAACACCGGGGAGCTGTTTTTT. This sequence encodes CASSLGGRNTGELFF.

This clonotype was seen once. The CDR3 reads CSASGQGARQQFF. CDR3 coding DNA: TGCAGTGCCTCCGGACAGGGAGCGCGCCAGCAGTTCTTC. The chain joins TRBV20-1 to TRBJ2-1; 8 bases line up with TRBD1. This CDR3 has 13 residues. CDR1 is DFQATT, CDR2 SNEGSKA, per germline (reference sequence). The junction had 12 bases not matched to a gene; V was cut back by 6 bases and J by 11 bases.

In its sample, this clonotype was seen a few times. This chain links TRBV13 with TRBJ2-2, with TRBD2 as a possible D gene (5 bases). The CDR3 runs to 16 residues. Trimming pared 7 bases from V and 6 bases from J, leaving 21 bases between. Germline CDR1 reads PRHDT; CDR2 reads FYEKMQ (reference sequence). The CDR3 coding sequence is TGTGCCAGCACCCCCCAATTCTCCGGGAAACCCGGGGAGCTGTTTTTT. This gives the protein CASTPQFSGKPGELFF.

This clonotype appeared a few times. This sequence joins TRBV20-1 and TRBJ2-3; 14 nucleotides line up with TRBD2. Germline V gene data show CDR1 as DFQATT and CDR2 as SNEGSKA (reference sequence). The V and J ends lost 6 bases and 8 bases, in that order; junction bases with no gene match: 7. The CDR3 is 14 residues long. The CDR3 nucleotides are TGCAGTGCCGGGACTAGCGGGGGCCCCAGTACGCAGTATTTT. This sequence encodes CSAGTSGGPSTQYF.

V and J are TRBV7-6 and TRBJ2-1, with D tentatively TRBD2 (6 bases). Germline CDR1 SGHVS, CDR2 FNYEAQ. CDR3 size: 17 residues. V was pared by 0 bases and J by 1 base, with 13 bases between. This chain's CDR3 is CASSLAGGARSYNEQFF. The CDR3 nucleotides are TGTGCCAGCAGCTTAGCGGGGGGAGCTAGATCCTACAATGAGCAGTTCTTC.

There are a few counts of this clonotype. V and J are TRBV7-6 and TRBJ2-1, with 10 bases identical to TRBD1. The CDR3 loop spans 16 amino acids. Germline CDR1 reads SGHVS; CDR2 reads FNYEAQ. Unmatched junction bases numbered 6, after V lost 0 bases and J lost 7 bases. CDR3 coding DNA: TGTGCCAGCAGCTTAGCATGGGACAGGGGTAGGAATGAGCAGTTCTTC. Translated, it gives CASSLAWDRGRNEQFF.

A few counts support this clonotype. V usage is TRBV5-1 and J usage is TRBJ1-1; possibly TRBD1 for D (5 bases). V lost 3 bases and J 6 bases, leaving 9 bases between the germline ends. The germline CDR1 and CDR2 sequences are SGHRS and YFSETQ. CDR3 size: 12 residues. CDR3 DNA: TGCGCCAGCAGCTCCAGGGTTTCTGAAGCTTTCTTT. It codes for CASSSRVSEAFF.

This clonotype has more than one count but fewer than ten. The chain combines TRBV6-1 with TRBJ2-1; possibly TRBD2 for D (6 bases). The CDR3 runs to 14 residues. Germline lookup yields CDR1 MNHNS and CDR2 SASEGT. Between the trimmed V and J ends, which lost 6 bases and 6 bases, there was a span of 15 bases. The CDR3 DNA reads TGTGCCAGCAGAATCCGGGGGTGGAGCAATGAGCAGTTCTTC. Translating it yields CASRIRGWSNEQFF.